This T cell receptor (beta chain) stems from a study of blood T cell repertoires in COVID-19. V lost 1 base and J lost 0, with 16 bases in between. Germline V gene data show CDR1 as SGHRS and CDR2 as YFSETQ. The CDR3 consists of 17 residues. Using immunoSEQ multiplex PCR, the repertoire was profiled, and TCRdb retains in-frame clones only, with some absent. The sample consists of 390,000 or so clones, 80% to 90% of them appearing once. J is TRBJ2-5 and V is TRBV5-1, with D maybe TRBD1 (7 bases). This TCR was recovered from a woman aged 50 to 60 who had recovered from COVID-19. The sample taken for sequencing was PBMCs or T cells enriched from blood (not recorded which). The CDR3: CASSLYGGGSNQETQYF. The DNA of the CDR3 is TGCGCCAGCAGCTTGTACGGAGGGGGCTCGAACCAAGAGACCCAGTACTTC.